Shown below are 19 T cell receptor beta chains from a single sample sequenced in a study of cytomegalovirus exposure and HLA in healthy donors. The study ran its PCR with 60 Vbeta and 13 Jbeta primers. Data came from immunoSEQ multiplex PCR; TCRdb stores just in-frame clones and leaves some out. Among approximately 170,000 clones listed, about four fifths were seen once. Sequencing input: PBMCs. The receptors here all came from a woman aged 45-60 years in good health and CMV-seronegative.

This chain connects TRBV4-3 to TRBJ2-2; D perhaps matches TRBD2 (6 bases). V lost 0 bases, J lost 5 bases, and 16 bases lay in between. The CDR3 extends over 17 amino acids. Germline CDR1 and CDR2: LGHNA and YSLEER. CDR3 nucleotide sequence: TGCGCCAGCAGCCAAGATTTGGGGGGAGTTGGAACCGGGGAGCTGTTTTTT. Residues: CASSQDLGGVGTGELFF.

V usage is TRBV7-9 and J usage is TRBJ1-1, with 7 bases fitting TRBD1. The CDR3 sequence is 15 residues long. The J segment lost 0 bases and the V segment lost 1 base, leaving 2 bases of the junction unmatched. Germline CDR1 reads SEHNR; CDR2 reads FQNEAQ (reference sequence). CDR3 sequence: CASSLEGGLNTEAFF. CDR3 DNA: TGTGCCAGCAGCTTAGAAGGGGGCCTGAACACTGAAGCTTTCTTT.

The V and J genes are TRBV6-6 and TRBJ2-7, with 7 bases matching TRBD1. Germline lookup yields CDR1 MNHNY and CDR2 SVGAGI (reference sequence). The CDR3 sequence is 12 residues long. V lost 6 bases and J lost 3; bases outside the gene matches: 2. The CDR3 region is CASRGTDYEQYF. The CDR3 DNA is TGTGCCAGCAGGGGGACAGACTACGAGCAGTACTTC.

This clone appeared a few times. The genes are TRBV18 and TRBJ2-2, with 10 bases aligning to TRBD1. Per the germline V gene, CDR1 is KGHSH and CDR2 is LQKENI. CDR3 size: 16 residues. V lost 4 bases and J lost 1; bases outside the gene matches: 3. The CDR3 loop reads CASSLGTGVNTGELFF. In nucleotides, the CDR3 is TGTGCCAGCTCACTTGGGACAGGGGTGAACACCGGGGAGCTGTTTTTT.

The chain is built from TRBV10-3 and TRBJ2-5; D gene uncertain. The CDR3 has 12 amino acids. Germline V gene sequence: CDR1 ENHRY, CDR2 SYGVKD. Trimming removed 0 bases from V and 4 bases from J, with 3 bases in between. The CDR3 reads CAISESAETQYF. Written as DNA, the CDR3 is TGTGCCATCAGTGAGTCGGCAGAGACCCAGTACTTC.

V usage is TRBV11-2 and J usage is TRBJ2-4; 9 positions match TRBD1. After removal of 4 bases from V and 1 base from J, the junction contained 11 bases not matched to a gene. There are 18 residues in the CDR3. Germline-derived CDR1 and CDR2 are SGHAT and FQNNGV. CDR3 residues: CASSSNLLQGAAKNIQYF. The CDR3 DNA follows: TGTGCCAGCAGCTCGAACCTTTTACAGGGGGCGGCCAAAAACATTCAGTACTTC.

V is TRBV27 and J is TRBJ2-7; a weak D match, TRBD1 (6 bases). V was trimmed by 7 bases and J by 4 bases, leaving 17 bases between them. The CDR3 sequence is 14 residues long. CDR1 is MNHEY and CDR2 is SMNVEV in the germline V gene (reference sequence). DNA for the CDR3: TGTGCCAGCAAACCCACAGGGATTAGGTACGAGCAGTACTTC. This sequence encodes CASKPTGIRYEQYF.

The V gene is TRBV2, the J gene TRBJ2-7, with D tentatively TRBD2 (5 bases). With 6 bases removed from V and 5 bases from J, the gap between germline ends came to 14 bases. CDR1 and CDR2 from the germline V gene are SNHLY and FYNNEI. The CDR3 covers 13 residues. The CDR3 reads CASRRVTVHEQYF. In DNA form, the CDR3 reads TGTGCCAGCAGGAGGGTGACTGTGCACGAGCAGTACTTC. Drawing the rest from reference TRBV2 and TRBJ2-7, the complete variable domain is EPEVTQTPSHQVTQMGQEVILRCVPISNHLYFYWYRQILGQKVEFLVSFYNNEISEKSEIFDDQFSVERPDGSNFTLKIRSTKLEDSAMYFCASRRVTVHEQYFGPGTRLTVT.

The gene calls are TRBV4-1 and TRBJ2-1, with TRBD2 as a possible D gene (6 bases). V gave up 0 bases and J gave up 6 bases, with 15 bases separating them. The CDR3 sequence is 16 residues long. The germline CDR1 and CDR2 sequences are MGHRA and YSYEKL. CDR3 nucleotides: TGCGCCAGCAGCCAAGATAAAGGGGAGGTATTCAATGAGCAGTTCTTC. It codes for CASSQDKGEVFNEQFF.

J is TRBJ1-2 and V is TRBV5-4; 11 bases are shared with TRBD1. The CDR3 has 14 residues. J gave up 3 bases and V 4 bases, and 2 bases lay outside the gene matches. In germline, CDR1 is SGHNT, CDR2 YYREEE (reference sequence). CDR3 coding DNA: TGTGCCAGCAGCGGGGACAGGGGGGACTATGGCTACACCTTC. Translating gives CASSGDRGDYGYTF. Looking up the rest from reference TRBV5-4 and TRBJ1-2 gives the full variable domain: ETGVTQSPTHLIKTRGQQVTLRCSSQSGHNTVSWYQQALGQGPQFIFQYYREEENGRGNFPPRFSGLQFPNYSSELNVNALELDDSALYLCASSGDRGDYGYTFGSGTRLTVV.

The V and J genes are TRBV5-1 and TRBJ1-6; tentatively, D is TRBD1 (6 bases). V lost 1 base, J lost 7 bases, and 15 bases lay in between. Looked up from germline, CDR1 is SGHRS and CDR2 is YFSETQ. The CDR3 totals 16 residues. The CDR3 sequence: CASSLSEGGGNSPLHF. The CDR3 coding sequence is TGCGCCAGCAGCTTGTCAGAGGGGGGGGGAAATTCACCCCTCCACTTT.

This chain connects TRBV5-1 to TRBJ1-1; TRBD1 agrees at 9 bases. This CDR3 spans 15 amino acids. V lost 2 bases to trimming and J lost 6 bases; unmatched junction nucleotides: 8. Germline assignment: CDR1 SGHRS and CDR2 YFSETQ. The CDR3 DNA sequence: TGCGCCAGCAGCTTTAACTTAGACAGGGGGGCTGAAGCTTTCTTT. This gives the protein CASSFNLDRGAEAFF.

The DNA for the CDR3 is TGCAGTGCCGGGGAGACCCAGTACTTC. It specifies CSAGETQYF. This chain connects TRBV20-1 to TRBJ2-5; D gene ambiguous. Trimming shortened V by 6 bases and J by 5 bases, and 4 bases separated the two germline ends. Germline CDR1 DFQATT, CDR2 SNEGSKA (reference sequence). The CDR3 has 9 residues.

This chain connects TRBV13 to TRBJ2-3; 12 bases align to TRBD2. The V gene end was trimmed by 4 bases and the J gene end by 3 bases; junction bases not matched to a gene: 5. This CDR3 has 16 residues. CDR1 is PRHDT and CDR2 is FYEKMQ in the germline V gene (reference sequence). The CDR3 loop reads CASSSWTSGKTDTQYF. The CDR3 nucleotides are TGTGCCAGCAGCTCCTGGACTAGCGGGAAGACAGATACGCAGTATTTT. The full variable domain, rest sourced from reference TRBV13 and TRBJ2-3, is AAGVIQSPRHLIKEKRETATLKCYPIPRHDTVYWYQQGPGQDPQFLISFYEKMQSDKGSIPDRFSAQQFSDYHSELNMSSLELGDSALYFCASSSWTSGKTDTQYFGPGTRLTVL.

The chain uses TRBV14 and TRBJ2-5; 9 nucleotides align to TRBD1. Looked up from germline, CDR1 is SGHDN and CDR2 is FVKESK. Germline trimming cut 5 bases from V and 4 bases from J; bases unmatched to any gene: 11. The CDR3 runs 16 residues. CDR3 coding DNA: TGTGCCAGCAGCTCCCAGGGACAGGGACTTCGAGAGACCCAGTACTTC. Residues: CASSSQGQGLRETQYF.

This clone was found once. The chain uses TRBV9 and TRBJ2-2, with D possibly TRBD1 on 5 matching bases. CDR3 length: 16 residues. Germline V gene sequence: CDR1 SGDLS, CDR2 YYNGEE. V lost 4 bases, J lost 4 bases, and 17 bases lay in between. CDR3 residues: CASSPQGEGLTGELFF. The CDR3, as DNA: TGTGCCAGCAGCCCCCAGGGCGAAGGGCTCACCGGGGAGCTGTTTTTT.

V gene TRBV5-6 combines with J gene TRBJ2-3; 12 nucleotides align to TRBD2. Germline V gene sequence: CDR1 SGHDT, CDR2 YYEEEE. This CDR3 spans 16 amino acids. V shed 4 bases and J 0 bases; nucleotides not matched to a gene: 3. In nucleotides, the CDR3 is TGTGCCAGCAGCCTCGGGACTAGCGGGAGCACAGATACGCAGTATTTT. Translating gives CASSLGTSGSTDTQYF.

The V call is TRBV2, the J call TRBJ2-1; 15 positions agree with TRBD2. The germline gives CDR1 SNHLY, CDR2 FYNNEI. The CDR3 is 16 amino acids. V was clipped by 8 bases and J by 7 bases; unmatched bases: 9. CDR3 sequence reads: CASLNPGLAGGNEQFF. The CDR3 DNA is TGTGCCAGCTTAAACCCGGGACTAGCGGGAGGAAATGAGCAGTTCTTC.

About this clone: The same CDR3 also results from other DNA sequences found in this sample. The gene calls are TRBV15 and TRBJ2-6, with D maybe TRBD1 (6 bases). The length of the CDR3 is 15 residues. Germline CDR1 is LNHNV and CDR2 is YYDKDF (reference sequence). The V and J ends lost 4 bases and 1 base respectively, with 8 bases between them. In DNA, the CDR3 is TGTGCCACCAGCACTGGACAGTCTGGGGCCAACGTCCTGACTTTC. As protein: CATSTGQSGANVLTF.